This entry is about one TCR beta chain. Symptom resolution, clearance, or two negative PCRs marked the recovered donors of Cohort 3. The data originate from a study of blood T cell repertoires in COVID-19. Study background: The United States, Italy and Spain were the sources of the acute and convalescent COVID-19 samples.

The CDR3 loop spans 15 amino acids. V shed 5 bases, J shed 1 base, and the junction held 2 bases outside the gene matches. Germline assignment: CDR1 MNHEY and CDR2 SMNVEV (reference sequence). The table came from immunoSEQ multiplex PCR; TCRdb's copy has only in-frame clones and leaves some out. The table lists some 300,000 clones, roughly 90% of them singletons. The chain is built from TRBV27 and TRBJ2-6; 7 bases match TRBD1. The source material was PBMCs or T cells enriched from blood (not recorded which). This sequence was found in a woman aged 35 to 49 who had recovered from COVID-19. As DNA, the CDR3 is TGTGCCAGCAGTCTGACAGGGTCTGGGGCCAACGTCCTGACTTTC. Translated: CASSLTGSGANVLTF.